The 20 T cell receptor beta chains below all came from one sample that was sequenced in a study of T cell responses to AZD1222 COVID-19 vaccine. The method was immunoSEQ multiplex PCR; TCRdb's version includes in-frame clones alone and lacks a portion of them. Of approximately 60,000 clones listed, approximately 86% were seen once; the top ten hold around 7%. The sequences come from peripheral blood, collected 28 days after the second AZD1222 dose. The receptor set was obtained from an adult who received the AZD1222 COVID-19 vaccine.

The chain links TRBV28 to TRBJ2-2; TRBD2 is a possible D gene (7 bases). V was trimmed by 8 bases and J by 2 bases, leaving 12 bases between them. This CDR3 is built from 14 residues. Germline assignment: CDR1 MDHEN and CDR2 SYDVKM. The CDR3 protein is CASAGAPNTGELFF. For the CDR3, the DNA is TGTGCCAGCGCGGGGGCCCCTAACACCGGGGAGCTGTTTTTT. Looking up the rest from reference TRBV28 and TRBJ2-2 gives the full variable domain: DVKVTQSSRYLVKRTGEKVFLECVQDMDHENMFWYRQDPGLGLRLIYFSYDVKMKEKGDIPEGYSVSREKKERFSLILESASTNQTSMYLCASAGAPNTGELFFGEGSRLTVL.

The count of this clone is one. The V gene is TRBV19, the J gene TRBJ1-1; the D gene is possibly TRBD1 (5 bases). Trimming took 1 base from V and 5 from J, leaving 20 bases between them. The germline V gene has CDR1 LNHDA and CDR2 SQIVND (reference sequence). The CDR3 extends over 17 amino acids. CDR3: CASSIVQGSSFGTEAFF. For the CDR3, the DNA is TGTGCCAGTAGTATAGTGCAGGGATCCTCGTTCGGGACTGAAGCTTTCTTT.

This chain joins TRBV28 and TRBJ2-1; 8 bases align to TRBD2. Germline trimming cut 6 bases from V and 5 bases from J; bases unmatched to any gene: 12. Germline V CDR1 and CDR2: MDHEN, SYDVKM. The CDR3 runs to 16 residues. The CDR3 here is CASSPFREGRDNEQFF. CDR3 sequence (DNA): TGTGCCAGCAGCCCATTTCGGGAGGGCCGGGACAATGAGCAGTTCTTC.

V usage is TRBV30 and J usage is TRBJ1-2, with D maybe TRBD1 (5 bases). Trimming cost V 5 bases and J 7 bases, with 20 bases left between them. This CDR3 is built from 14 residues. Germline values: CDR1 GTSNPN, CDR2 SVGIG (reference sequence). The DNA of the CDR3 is TGTGCCTGGGGGGCGGACCCCGTTTTAGGTGGCTACACCTTC. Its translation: CAWGADPVLGGYTF.

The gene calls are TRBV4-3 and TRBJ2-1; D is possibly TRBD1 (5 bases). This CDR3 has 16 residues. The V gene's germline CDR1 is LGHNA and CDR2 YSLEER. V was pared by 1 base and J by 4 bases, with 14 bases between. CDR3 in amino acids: CASSQGGRVVYNEQFF. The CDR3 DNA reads TGCGCCAGCAGCCAAGGAGGCAGGGTAGTTTACAATGAGCAGTTCTTC.

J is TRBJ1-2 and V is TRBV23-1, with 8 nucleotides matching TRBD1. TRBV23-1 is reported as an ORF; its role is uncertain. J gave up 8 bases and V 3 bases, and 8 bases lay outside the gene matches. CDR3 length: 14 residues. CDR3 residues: CASSHYGQGEGYTF. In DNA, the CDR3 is TGCGCCAGCAGTCATTATGGACAGGGTGAAGGCTACACCTTC.

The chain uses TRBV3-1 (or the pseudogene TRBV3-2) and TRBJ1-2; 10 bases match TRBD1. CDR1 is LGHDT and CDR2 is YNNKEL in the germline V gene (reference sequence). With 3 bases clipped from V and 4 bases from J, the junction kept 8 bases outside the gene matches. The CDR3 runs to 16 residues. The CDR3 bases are TGTGCCAGCAGCCAGACGACAGGGGGCAGGGGCTATGGCTACACCTTC. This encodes CASSQTTGGRGYGYTF.

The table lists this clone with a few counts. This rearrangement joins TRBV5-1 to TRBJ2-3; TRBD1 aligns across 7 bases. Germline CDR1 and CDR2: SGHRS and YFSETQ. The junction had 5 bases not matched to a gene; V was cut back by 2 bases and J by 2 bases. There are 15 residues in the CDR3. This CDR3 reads CASSLTTGPTDTQYF. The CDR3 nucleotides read TGCGCCAGCAGCTTAACGACAGGGCCCACAGATACGCAGTATTTT.

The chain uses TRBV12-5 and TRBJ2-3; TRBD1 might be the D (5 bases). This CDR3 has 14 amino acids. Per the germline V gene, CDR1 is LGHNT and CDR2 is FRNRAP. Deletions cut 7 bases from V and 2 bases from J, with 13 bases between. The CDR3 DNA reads TGTGCTAGTGCCCAGGGTCGTTCCACAGATACGCAGTATTTT. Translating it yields CASAQGRSTDTQYF.

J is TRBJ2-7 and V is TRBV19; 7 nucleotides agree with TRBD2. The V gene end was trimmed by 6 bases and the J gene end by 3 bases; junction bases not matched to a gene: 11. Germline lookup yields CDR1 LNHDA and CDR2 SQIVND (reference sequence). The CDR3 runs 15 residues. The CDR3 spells CASRTNPGGNYEQYF. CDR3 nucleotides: TGTGCCAGTAGAACCAACCCCGGGGGGAACTACGAGCAGTACTTC.

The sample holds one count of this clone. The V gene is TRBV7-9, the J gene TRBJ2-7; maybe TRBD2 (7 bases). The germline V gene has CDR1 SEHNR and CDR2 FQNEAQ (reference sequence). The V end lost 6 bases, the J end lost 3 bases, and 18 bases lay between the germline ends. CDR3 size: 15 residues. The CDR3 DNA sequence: TGTGCCAGCAGTTCTAGGGGGGAGGGGAACTACGAGCAGTACTTC. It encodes CASSSRGEGNYEQYF.

The CDR3 bases are TGTGCCTGGAGGAAGGACAGGGTCTCTGGAAACACCATATATTTT. It specifies CAWRKDRVSGNTIYF. The chain carries TRBV30 and TRBJ1-3; 8 bases map to TRBD1. Trimming took 3 bases from V and 0 from J; bases not matched to a gene: 4. Germline CDR1 reads GTSNPN; CDR2 reads SVGIG (reference sequence). This CDR3 comprises 15 residues.

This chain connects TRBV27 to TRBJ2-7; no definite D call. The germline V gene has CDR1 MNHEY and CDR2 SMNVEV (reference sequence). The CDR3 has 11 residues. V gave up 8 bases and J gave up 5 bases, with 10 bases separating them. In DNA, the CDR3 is TGTGCCAGCGGCAGCTTTCACGAGCAGTACTTC. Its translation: CASGSFHEQYF.

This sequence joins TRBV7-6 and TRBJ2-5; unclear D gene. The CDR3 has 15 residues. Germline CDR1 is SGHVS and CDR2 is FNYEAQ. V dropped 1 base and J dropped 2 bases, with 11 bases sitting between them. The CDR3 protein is CASSLGNGLQETQYF. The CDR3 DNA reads TGTGCCAGCAGCTTAGGTAATGGCCTTCAAGAGACCCAGTACTTC.

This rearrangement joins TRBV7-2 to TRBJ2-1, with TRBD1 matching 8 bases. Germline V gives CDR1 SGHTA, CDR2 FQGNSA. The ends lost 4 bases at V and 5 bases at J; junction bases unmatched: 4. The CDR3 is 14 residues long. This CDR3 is CASSSDRVDNEQFF. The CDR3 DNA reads TGTGCCAGCAGCTCGGACAGGGTCGACAATGAGCAGTTCTTC.

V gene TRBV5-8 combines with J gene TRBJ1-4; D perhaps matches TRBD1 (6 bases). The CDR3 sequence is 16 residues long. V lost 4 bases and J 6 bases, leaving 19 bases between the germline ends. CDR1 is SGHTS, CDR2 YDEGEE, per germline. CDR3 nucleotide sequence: TGTGCCAGCAGCCGTGGGGCCAAAAGGGGGGATGAAAAACTGTTTTTT. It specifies CASSRGAKRGDEKLFF.

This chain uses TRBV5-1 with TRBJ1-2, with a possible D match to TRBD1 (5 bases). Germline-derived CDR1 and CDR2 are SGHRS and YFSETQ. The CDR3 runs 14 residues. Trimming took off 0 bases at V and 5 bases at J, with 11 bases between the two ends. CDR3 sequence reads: CASSLDFGGYGYTF. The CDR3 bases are TGCGCCAGCAGCTTGGATTTTGGGGGTTATGGCTACACCTTC.

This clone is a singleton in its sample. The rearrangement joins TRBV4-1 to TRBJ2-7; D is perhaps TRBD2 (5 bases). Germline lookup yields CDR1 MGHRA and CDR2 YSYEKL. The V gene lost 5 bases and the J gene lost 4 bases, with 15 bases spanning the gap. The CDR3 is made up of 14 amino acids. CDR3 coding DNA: TGCGCCAGCAGCTCCGGGATAGACGCTTACGAGCAGTACTTC. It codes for CASSSGIDAYEQYF.

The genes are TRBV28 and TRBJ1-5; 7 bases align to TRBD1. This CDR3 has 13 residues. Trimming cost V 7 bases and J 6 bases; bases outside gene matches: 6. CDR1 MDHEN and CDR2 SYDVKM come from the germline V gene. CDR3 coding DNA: TGTGCCAGCACCAGGGGGTGGGGTCAGCCCCAGCATTTT. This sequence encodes CASTRGWGQPQHF.

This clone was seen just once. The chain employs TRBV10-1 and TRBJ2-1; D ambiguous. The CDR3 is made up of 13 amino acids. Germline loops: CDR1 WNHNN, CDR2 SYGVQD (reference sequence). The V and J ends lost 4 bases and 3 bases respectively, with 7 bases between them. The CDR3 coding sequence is TGCGCCAGCAGTGGGGTCGACTACAATGAGCAGTTCTTC. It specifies CASSGVDYNEQFF.